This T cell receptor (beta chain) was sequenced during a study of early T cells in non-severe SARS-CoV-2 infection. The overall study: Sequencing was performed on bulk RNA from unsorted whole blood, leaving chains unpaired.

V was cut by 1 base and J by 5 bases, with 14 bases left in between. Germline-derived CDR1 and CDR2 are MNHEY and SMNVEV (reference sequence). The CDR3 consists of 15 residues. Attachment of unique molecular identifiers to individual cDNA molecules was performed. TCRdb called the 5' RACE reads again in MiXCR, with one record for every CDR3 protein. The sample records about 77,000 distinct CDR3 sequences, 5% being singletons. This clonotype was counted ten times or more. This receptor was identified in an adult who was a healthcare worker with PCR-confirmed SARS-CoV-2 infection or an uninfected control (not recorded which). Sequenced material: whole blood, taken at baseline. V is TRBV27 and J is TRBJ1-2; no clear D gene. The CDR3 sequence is CASSLYGFGVYGYTF. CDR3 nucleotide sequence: TGTGCCAGCAGTTTATACGGGTTTGGGGTATATGGCTACACCTTC.